The 2 T cell receptor beta chains below all came from one sample that was sequenced in a study of shared clonotypes between healthy human individuals. Method: immunoSEQ multiplex PCR; TCRdb's copy keeps in-frame clones and lacks some. The table lists about 2 million clones, approximately 95% of them singletons, with 0.13% in the top ten. Sequenced: naive CD4+ T cells sorted from blood. Subset in this sample: CD45RA+ positively selected. These receptors originate from a man aged 18 to 29 in good health.

The CDR3, as DNA: TGTGCCAGCAGCTTCGAGCGGGGTCCTACTACGTACTTC. This translates into CASSFERGPTTYF. The V gene is TRBV7-2, the J gene TRBJ2-7; 7 nucleotides match TRBD2. V gave up 3 bases and J gave up 12 bases; unmatched junction bases: 11. The CDR3 spans 13 residues. Germline V gene lookup returns CDR1 SGHTA and CDR2 FQGNSA.

The gene calls are TRBV5-1 and TRBJ2-2; 8 bases are a match to TRBD2. CDR1 SGHRS and CDR2 YFSETQ come from the germline V gene. The CDR3 runs to 18 residues. V was clipped by 2 bases and J by 0 bases; unmatched bases: 9. Written as DNA, the CDR3 is TGCGCCAGCAGCTTCCATCGGACGGGAGGGCCGAACACCGGGGAGCTGTTTTTT. Translating it yields CASSFHRTGGPNTGELFF.